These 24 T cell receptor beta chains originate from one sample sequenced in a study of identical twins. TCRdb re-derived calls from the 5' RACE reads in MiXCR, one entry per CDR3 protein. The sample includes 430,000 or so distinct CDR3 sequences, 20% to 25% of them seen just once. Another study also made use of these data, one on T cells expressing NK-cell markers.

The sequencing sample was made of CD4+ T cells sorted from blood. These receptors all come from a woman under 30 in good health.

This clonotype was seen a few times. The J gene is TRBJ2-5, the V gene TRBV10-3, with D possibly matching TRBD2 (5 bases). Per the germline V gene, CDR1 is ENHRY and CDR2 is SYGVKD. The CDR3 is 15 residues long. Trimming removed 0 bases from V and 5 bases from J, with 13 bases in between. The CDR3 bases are TGTGCCATCAGTGAGTCGAGGGCCTCGGGGGAGACCCAGTACTTC. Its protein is CAISESRASGETQYF.

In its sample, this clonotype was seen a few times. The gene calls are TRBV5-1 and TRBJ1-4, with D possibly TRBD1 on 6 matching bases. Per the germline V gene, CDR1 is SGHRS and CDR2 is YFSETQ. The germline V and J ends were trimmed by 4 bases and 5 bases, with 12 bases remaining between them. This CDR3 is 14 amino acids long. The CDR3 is CASSRDILNEKLFF. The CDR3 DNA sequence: TGCGCCAGCAGCCGGGACATACTAAATGAAAAACTGTTTTTT.

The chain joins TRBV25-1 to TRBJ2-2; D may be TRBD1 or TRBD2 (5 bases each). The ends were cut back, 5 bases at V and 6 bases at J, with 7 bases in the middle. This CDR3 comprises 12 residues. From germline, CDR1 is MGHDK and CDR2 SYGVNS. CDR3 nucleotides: TGTGCCAGCAGTCGGGACGCCGGGGAGCTGTTTTTT. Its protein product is CASSRDAGELFF.

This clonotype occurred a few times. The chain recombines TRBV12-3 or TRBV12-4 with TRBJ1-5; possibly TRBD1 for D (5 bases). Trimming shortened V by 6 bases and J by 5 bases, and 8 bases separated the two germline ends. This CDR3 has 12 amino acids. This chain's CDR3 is CASSTGDQPQHF. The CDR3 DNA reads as TGTGCCAGCAGCACGGGGGATCAGCCCCAGCATTTT.

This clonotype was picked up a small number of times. The CDR3, as DNA: TGTGCCAGCAGGGGGACTAGCTGGGTCACCGGGGAGCTGTTTTTT. This encodes CASRGTSWVTGELFF. The gene calls are TRBV2 and TRBJ2-2; 9 nucleotides line up with TRBD2. J lost 4 bases, V lost 6 bases, and 6 bases had no gene match. Germline-derived CDR1 and CDR2 are SNHLY and FYNNEI. This CDR3 contains 15 residues.

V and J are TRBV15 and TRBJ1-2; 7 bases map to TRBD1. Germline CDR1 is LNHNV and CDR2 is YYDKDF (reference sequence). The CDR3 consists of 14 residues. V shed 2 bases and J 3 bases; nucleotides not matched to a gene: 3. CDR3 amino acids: CATSRPGQYYGYTF. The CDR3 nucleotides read TGTGCCACCAGCAGACCGGGACAGTACTATGGCTACACCTTC.

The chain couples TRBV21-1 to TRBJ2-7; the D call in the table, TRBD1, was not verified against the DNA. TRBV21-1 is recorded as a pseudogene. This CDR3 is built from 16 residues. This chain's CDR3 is CASSKVRGDRVYEQYF. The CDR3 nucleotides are TGTGCCAGCAGCAAAGTTAGAGGGGACAGGGTCTACGAGCAGTACTTC.

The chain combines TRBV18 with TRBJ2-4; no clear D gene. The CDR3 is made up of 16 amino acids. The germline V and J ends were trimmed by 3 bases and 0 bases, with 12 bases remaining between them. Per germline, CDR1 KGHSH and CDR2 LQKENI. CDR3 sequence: CASSPSLTQAKNIQYF. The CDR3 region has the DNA TGTGCCAGCTCACCGTCCCTTACCCAAGCCAAAAACATTCAGTACTTC.

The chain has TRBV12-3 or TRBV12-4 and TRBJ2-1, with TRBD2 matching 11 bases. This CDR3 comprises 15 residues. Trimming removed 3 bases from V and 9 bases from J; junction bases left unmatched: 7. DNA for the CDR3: TGTGCCAGCAGTTTGGTTAGCGGGAGGGCGTTTGAGCAGTTCTTC. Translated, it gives CASSLVSGRAFEQFF.

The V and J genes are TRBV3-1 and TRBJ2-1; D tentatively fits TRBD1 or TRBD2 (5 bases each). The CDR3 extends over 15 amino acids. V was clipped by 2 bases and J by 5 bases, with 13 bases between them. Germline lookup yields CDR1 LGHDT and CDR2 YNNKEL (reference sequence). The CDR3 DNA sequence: TGTGCCAGCAGCCAATTCGGGACGGTTAACAATGAGCAGTTCTTC. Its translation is CASSQFGTVNNEQFF.

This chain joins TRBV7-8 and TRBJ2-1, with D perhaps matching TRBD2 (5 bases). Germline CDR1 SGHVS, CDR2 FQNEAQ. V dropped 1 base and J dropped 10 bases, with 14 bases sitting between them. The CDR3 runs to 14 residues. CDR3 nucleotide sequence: TGTGCCAGCAGCTTAGTTGCTAGCTCGGGAGAGCAGTTCTTC. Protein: CASSLVASSGEQFF.

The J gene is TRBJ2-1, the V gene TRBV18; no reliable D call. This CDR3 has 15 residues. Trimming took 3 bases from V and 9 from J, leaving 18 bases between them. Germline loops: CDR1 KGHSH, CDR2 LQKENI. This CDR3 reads CASSPQVPMSFEQFF. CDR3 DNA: TGTGCCAGCTCACCCCAGGTCCCTATGAGCTTTGAGCAGTTCTTC.

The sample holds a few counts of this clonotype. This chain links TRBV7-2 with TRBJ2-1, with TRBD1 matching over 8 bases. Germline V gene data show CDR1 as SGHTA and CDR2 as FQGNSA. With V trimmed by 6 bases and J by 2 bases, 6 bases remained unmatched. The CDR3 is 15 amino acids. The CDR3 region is CASRSNRGAYNEQFF. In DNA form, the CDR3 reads TGTGCCAGCAGGTCAAACAGGGGGGCCTACAATGAGCAGTTCTTC.

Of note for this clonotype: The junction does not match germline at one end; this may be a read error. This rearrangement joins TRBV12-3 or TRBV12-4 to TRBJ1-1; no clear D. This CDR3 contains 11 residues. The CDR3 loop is CASSLDGEVLF. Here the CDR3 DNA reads TGTGCCAGCAGTTTAGATGGCGAAGTTCTCTTT.

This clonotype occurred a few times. In DNA, the CDR3 is TGTGCCAGCAGCCAAGCTAGCGGCTACGAGCAGTACTTC. Translating gives CASSQASGYEQYF. V is TRBV3-1 and J is TRBJ2-7; 7 nucleotides line up with TRBD2. The CDR3 runs to 13 residues. Trimming at V came to 1 base and at J to 3 bases, leaving 0 bases not matched to a gene. CDR1 is LGHDT, CDR2 YNNKEL, per germline (reference sequence).

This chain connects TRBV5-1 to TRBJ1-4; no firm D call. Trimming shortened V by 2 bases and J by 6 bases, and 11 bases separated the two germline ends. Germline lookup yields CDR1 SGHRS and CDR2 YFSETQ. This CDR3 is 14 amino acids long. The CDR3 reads CASSLQGGDEKLFF. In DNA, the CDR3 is TGCGCCAGCAGCTTACAAGGAGGCGATGAAAAACTGTTTTTT.

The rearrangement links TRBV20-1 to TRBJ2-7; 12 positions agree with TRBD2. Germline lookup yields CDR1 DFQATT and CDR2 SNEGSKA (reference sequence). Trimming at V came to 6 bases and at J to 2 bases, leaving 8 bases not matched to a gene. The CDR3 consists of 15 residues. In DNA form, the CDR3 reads TGCAGTGCAACCGTCGGACTAGCGGGACCCTACGAGCAGTACTTC. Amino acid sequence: CSATVGLAGPYEQYF.

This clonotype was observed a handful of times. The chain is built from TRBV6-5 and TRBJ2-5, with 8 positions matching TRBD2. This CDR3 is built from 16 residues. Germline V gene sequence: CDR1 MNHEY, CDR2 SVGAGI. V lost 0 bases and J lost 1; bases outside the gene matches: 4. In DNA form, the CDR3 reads TGTGCCAGCAGTTACTCGGGTAGCGGGGTCCAAGAGACCCAGTACTTC. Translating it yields CASSYSGSGVQETQYF.

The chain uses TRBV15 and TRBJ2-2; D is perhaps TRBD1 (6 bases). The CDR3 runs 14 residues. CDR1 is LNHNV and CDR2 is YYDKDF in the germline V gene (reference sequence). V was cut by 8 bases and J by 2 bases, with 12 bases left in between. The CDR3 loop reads CATGQQGNTGELFF. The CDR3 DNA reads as TGTGCCACCGGCCAACAGGGAAACACCGGGGAGCTGTTTTTT.

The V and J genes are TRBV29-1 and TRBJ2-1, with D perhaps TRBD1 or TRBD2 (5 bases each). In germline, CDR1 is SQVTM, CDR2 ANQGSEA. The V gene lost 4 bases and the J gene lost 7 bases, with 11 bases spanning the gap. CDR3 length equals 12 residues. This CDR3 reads CSVGGSGNEQFF. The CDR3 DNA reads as TGCAGCGTTGGGGGGTCTGGGAATGAGCAGTTCTTC.

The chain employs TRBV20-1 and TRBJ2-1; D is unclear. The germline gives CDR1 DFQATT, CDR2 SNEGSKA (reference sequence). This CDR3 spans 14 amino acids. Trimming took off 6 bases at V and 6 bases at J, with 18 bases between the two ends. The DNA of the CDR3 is TGCAGTGCCAGATCCCGTTACTGGCTCAATGAGCAGTTCTTC. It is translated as CSARSRYWLNEQFF.

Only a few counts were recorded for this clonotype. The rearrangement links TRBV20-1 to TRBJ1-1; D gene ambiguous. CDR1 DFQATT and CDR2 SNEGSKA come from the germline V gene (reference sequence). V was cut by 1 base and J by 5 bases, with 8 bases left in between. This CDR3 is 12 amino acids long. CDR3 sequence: CSARVDMTEAFF. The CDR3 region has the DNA TGCAGTGCTAGAGTAGATATGACTGAAGCTTTCTTT.

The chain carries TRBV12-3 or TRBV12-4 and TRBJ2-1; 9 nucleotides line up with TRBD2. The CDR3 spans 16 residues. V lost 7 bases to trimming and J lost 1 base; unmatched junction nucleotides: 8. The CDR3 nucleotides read TGTGCCAGCAAGTATTTGCGGGGGGGATCCTACAATGAGCAGTTCTTC. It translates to CASKYLRGGSYNEQFF.

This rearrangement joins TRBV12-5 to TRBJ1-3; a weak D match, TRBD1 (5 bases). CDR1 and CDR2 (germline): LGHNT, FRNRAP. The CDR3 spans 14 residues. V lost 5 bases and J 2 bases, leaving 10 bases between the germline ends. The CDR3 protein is CASGRIGAGNTIYF. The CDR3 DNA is TGTGCTAGTGGTAGGATAGGGGCTGGAAACACCATATATTTT.